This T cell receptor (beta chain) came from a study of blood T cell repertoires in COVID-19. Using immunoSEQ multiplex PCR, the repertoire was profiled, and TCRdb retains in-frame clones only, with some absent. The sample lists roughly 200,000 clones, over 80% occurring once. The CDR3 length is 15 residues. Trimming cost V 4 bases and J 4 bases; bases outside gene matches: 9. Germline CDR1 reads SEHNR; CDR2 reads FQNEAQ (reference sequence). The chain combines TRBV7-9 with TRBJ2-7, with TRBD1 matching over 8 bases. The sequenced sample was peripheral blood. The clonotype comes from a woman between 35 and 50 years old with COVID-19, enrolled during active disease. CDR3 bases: TGTGCCAGCAGCTGGAACAGGGGGGCTAGGTACGAGCAGTACTTC. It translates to CASSWNRGARYEQYF.